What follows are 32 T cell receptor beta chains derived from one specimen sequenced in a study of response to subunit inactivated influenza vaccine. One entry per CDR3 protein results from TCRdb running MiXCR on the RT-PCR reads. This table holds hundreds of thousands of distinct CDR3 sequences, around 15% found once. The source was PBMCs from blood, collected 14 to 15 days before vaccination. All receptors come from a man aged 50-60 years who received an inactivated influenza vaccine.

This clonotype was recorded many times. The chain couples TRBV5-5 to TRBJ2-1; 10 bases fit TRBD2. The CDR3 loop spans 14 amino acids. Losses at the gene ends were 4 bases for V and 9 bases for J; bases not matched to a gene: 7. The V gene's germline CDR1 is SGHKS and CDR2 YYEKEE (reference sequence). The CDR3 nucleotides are TGTGCCAGCAGCCTCGGTCTAGCGGGAGTTGAGCAGTTCTTC. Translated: CASSLGLAGVEQFF.

CDR3 nucleotides: TGTGCCAGTATTTTAGCAACCCGGAGCTCCTACGAGCAGTACTTC. Translated: CASILATRSSYEQYF. V is TRBV21-1 and J is TRBJ2-7. TRBV21-1 is listed as a pseudogene. CDR3 size: 15 residues.

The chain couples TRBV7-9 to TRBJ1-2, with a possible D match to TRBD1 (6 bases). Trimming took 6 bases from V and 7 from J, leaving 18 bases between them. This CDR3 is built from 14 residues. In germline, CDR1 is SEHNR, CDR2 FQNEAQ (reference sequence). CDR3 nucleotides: TGTGCCAGCAGTGAAAGTGGGACACTCGGTGGCTACACCTTC. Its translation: CASSESGTLGGYTF. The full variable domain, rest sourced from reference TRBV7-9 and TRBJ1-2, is DTGVSQNPRHKITKRGQNVTFRCDPISEHNRLYWYRQTLGQGPEFLTYFQNEAQLEKSRLLSDRFSAERPKGSFSTLEIQRTEQGDSAMYLCASSESGTLGGYTFGSGTRLTVV.

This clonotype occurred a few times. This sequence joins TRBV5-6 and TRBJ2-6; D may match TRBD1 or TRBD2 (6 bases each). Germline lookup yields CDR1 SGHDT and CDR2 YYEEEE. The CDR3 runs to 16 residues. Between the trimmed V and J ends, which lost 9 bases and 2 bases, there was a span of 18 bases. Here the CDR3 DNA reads TGTGCCACCCTGGGGGCTGGAGGGACTGGGGCCAACGTCCTGACTTTC. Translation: CATLGAGGTGANVLTF.

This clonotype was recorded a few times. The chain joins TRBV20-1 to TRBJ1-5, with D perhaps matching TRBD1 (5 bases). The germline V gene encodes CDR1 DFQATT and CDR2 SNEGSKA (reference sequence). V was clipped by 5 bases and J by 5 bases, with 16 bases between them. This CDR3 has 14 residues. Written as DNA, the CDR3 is TGCAGTGCTCTCAGGCCCTTGGGGCATCAGCCCCAGCATTTT. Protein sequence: CSALRPLGHQPQHF.

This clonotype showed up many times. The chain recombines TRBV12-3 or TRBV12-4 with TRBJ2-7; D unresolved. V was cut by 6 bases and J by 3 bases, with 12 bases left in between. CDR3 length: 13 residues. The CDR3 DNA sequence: TGTGCCAGCAGGGCCGCGGAAGTCTACGAGCAGTACTTC. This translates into CASRAAEVYEQYF.

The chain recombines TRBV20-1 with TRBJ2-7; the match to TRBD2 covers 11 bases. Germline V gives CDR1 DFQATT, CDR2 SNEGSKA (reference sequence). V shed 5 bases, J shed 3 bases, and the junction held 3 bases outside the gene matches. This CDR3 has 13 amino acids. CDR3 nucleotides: TGCAGTGCTTGGGGGACTAGCGGCTACGAGCAGTACTTC. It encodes CSAWGTSGYEQYF.

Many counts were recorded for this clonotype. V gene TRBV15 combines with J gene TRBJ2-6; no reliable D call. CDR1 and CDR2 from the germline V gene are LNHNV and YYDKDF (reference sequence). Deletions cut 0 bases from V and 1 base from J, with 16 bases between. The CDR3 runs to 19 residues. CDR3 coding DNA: TGTGCCACCAGCAGAGATGGCGAAGTAGTTTTATCTGGGGCCAACGTCCTGACTTTC. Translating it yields CATSRDGEVVLSGANVLTF.

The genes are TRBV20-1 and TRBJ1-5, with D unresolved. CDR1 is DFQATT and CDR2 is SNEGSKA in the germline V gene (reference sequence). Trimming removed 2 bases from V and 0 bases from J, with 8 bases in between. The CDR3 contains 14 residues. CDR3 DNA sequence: TGCAGTGCTAGAAATGGCGGTAGCAATCAGCCCCAGCATTTT. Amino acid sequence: CSARNGGSNQPQHF.

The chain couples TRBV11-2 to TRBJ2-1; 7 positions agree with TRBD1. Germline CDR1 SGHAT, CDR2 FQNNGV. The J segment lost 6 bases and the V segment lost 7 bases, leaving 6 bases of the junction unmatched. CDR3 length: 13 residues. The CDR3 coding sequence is TGTGCCAGCAAGACTCCAGGGGGCAATGAGCAGTTCTTC. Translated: CASKTPGGNEQFF.

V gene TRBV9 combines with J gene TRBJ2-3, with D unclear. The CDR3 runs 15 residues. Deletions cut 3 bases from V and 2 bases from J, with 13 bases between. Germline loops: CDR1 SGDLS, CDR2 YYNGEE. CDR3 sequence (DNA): TGTGCCAGCAGCGGGGCCCACGCCTTCACAGATACGCAGTATTTT. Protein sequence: CASSGAHAFTDTQYF.

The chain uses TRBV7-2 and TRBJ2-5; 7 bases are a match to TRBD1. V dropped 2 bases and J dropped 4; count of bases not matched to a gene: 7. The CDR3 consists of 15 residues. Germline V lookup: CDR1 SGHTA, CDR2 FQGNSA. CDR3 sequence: CASSLTGAYGETQYF. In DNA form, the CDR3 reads TGTGCCAGCAGCTTAACAGGGGCTTACGGAGAGACCCAGTACTTC.

This chain's CDR3 is CASSWVFGGNQPQHF. The CDR3 nucleotides are TGTGCCAGCAGTTGGGTATTTGGGGGCAATCAGCCCCAGCATTTT. The chain carries TRBV12-3 or TRBV12-4 and TRBJ1-5, with D uncertain. This CDR3 contains 15 residues. Between the trimmed V and J ends, which lost 4 bases and 2 bases, there was a span of 12 bases.

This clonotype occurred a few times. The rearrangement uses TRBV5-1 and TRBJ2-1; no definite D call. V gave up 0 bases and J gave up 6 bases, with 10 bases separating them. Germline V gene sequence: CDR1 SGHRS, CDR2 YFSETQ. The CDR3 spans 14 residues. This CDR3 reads CASSLGGTLNEQFF. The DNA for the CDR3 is TGCGCCAGCAGCTTGGGGGGAACGCTCAATGAGCAGTTCTTC.

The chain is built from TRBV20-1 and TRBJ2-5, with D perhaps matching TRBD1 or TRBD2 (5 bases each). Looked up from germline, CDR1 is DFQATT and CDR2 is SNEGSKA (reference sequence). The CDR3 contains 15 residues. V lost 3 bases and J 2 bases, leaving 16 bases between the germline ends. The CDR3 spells CSASRYGTAQETQYF. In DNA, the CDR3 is TGCAGTGCTAGTCGTTACGGGACGGCACAAGAGACCCAGTACTTC.

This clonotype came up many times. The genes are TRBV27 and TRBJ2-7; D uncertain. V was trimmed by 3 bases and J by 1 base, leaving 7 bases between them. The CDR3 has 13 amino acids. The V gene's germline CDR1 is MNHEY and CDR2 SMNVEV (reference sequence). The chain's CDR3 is CASSFRFSYEQYF. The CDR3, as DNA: TGTGCCAGCAGTTTTAGGTTTTCCTACGAGCAGTACTTC.

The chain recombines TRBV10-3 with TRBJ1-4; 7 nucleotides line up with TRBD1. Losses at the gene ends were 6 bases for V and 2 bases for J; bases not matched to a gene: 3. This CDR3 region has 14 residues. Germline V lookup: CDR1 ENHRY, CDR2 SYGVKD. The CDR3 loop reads CAISSTGTNEKLFF. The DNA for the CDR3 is TGTGCCATCAGCTCGACAGGGACTAATGAAAAACTGTTTTTT.

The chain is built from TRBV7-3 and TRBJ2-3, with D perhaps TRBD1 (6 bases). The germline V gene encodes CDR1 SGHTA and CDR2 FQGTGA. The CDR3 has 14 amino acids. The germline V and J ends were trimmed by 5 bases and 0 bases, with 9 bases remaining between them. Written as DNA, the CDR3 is TGTGCCAGCAGCGACGGGACAAGCACAGATACGCAGTATTTT. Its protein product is CASSDGTSTDTQYF. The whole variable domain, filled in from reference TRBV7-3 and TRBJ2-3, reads GAGVSQTPSNKVTEKGKYVELRCDPISGHTALYWYRQSLGQGPEFLIYFQGTGAADDSGLPNDRFFAVRPEGSVSTLKIQRTERGDSAVYLCASSDGTSTDTQYFGPGTRLTVL.

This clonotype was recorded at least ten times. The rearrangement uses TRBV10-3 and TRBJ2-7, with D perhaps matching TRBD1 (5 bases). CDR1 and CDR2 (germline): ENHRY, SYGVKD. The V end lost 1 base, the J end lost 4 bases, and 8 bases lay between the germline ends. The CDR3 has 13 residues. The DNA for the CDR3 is TGTGCCATCAGTGAGTTTCAGGGTTACGAGCAGTACTTC. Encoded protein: CAISEFQGYEQYF.

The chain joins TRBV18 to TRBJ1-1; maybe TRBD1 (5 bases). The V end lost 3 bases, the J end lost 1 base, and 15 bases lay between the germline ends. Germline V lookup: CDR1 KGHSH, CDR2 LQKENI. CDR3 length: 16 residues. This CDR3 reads CASSPDSGLRNTEAFF. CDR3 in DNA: TGTGCCAGCTCACCGGACTCGGGACTGCGGAACACTGAAGCTTTCTTT. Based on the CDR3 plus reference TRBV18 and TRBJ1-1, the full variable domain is NAGVMQNPRHLVRRRGQEARLRCSPMKGHSHVYWYRQLPEEGLKFMVYLQKENIIDESGMPKERFSAEFPKEGPSILRIQQVVRGDSAAYFCASSPDSGLRNTEAFFGQGTRLTVV.

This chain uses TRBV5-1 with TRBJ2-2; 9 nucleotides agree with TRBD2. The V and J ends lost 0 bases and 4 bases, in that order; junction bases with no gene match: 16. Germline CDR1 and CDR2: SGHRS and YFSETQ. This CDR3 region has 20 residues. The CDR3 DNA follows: TGCGCCAGCAGCTTGGTTCATCGTCGAGCGGGAGGAGGAATCACCGGGGAGCTGTTTTTT. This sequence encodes CASSLVHRRAGGGITGELFF.

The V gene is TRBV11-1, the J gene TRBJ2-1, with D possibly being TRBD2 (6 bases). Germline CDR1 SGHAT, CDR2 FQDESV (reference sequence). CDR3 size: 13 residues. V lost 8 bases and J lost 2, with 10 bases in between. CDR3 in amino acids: CASQGLPYNEQFF. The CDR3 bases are TGTGCCAGCCAAGGACTACCCTACAATGAGCAGTTCTTC. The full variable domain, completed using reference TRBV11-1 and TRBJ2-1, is EAEVAQSPRYKITEKSQAVAFWCDPISGHATLYWYRQILGQGPELLVQFQDESVVDDSQLPKDRFSAERLKGVDSTLKIQPAELGDSAMYLCASQGLPYNEQFFGPGTRLTVL.

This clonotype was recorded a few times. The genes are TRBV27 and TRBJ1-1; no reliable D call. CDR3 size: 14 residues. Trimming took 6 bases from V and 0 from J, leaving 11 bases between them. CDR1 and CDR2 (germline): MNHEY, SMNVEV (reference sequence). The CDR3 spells CASRPKLLNTEAFF. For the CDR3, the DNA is TGTGCCAGCAGACCCAAACTATTGAACACTGAAGCTTTCTTT.

CDR3: CASSLNLNRGSQYF. In nucleotides, the CDR3 is TGTGCCAGCAGCCTCAATCTCAACAGGGGATCCCAGTACTTC. The J gene is TRBJ2-7, the V gene TRBV6-2 or TRBV6-3; 7 nucleotides line up with TRBD1. The CDR3 consists of 14 residues. CDR1 MNHEY and CDR2 SVGEGT come from the germline V gene. V gave up 6 bases and J gave up 10 bases; unmatched junction bases: 15.

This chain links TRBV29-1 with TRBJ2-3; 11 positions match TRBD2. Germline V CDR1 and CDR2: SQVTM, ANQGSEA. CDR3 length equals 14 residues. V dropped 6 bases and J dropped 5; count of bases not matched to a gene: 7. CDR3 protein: CSVLLAGVGDTQYF. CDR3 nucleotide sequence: TGCAGCGTCCTACTAGCGGGAGTGGGAGATACGCAGTATTTT.

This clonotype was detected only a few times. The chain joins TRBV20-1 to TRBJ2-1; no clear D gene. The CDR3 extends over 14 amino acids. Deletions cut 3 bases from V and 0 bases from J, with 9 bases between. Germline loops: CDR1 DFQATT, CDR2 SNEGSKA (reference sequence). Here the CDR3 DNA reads TGCAGTGCTAGTACAGACATCTCCTACAATGAGCAGTTCTTC. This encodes CSASTDISYNEQFF.

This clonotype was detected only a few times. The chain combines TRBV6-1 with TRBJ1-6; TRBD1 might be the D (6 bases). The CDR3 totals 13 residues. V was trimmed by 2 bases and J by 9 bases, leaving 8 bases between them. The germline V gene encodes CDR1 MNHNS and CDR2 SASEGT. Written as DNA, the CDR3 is TGTGCCAGCAGTGAACCAGGGGCTTCACCCCTCCACTTT. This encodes CASSEPGASPLHF.

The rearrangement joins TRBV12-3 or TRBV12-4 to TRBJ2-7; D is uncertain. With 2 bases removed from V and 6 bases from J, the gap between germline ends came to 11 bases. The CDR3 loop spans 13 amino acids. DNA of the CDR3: TGTGCCAGCAGTTTATTTGGGGTTCCCGAGCAGTACTTC. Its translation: CASSLFGVPEQYF.

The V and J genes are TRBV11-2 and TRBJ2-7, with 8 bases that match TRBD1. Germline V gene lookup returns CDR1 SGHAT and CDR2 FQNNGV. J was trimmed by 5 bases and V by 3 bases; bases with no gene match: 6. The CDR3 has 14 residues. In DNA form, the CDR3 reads TGTGCCAGCAGCTTTTTTCAGGGGGCAAACGAGCAGTACTTC. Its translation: CASSFFQGANEQYF.

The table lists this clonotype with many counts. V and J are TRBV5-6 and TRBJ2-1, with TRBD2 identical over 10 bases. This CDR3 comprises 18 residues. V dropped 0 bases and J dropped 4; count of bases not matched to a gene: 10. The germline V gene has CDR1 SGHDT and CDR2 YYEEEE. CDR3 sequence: CASSLGVLAGLRYNEQFF. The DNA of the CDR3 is TGTGCCAGCAGCTTGGGAGTACTAGCGGGGCTTCGATACAATGAGCAGTTCTTC.

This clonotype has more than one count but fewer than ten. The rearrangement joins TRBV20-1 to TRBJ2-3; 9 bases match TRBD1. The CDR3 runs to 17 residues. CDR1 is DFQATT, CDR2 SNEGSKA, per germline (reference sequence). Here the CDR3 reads CRAGDRVNLGNTDTQYF. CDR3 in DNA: TGCAGGGCCGGGGACAGGGTCAACCTCGGCAACACAGATACGCAGTATTTT.

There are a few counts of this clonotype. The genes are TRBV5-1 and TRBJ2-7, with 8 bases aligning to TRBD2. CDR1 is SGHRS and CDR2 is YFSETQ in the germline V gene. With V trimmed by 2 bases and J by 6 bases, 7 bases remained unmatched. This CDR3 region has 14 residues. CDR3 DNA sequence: TGCGCCAGCAGCTTTGGGACCGGGGGGGCCGAGCAGTACTTC. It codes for CASSFGTGGAEQYF.